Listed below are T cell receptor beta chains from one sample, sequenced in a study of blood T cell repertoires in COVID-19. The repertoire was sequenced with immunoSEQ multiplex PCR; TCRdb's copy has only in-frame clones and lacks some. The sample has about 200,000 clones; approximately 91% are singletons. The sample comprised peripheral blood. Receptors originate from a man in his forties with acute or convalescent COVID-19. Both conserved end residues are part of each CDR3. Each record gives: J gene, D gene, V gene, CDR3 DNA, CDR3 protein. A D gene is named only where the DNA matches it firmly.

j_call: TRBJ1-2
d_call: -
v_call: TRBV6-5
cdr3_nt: TGTGCCAGCAGTTACACACAGGGTAATGGCTACACCTTC
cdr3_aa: CASSYTQGNGYTF

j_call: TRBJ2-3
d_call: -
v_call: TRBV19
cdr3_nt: TGTGCCAGTAGTATACGGGGGGCGACAGATACGCAGTATTTT
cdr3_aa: CASSIRGATDTQYF

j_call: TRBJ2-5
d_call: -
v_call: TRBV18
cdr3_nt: TGTGCCAGCTCACCCCTCGGGAGACAAGAGACCCAGTACTTC
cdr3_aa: CASSPLGRQETQYF

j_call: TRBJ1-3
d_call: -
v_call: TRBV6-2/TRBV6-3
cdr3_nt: TGTGCCAGCAGTTCGGCGGGTGCCTCTGGAAACACCATATATTTT
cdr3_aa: CASSSAGASGNTIYF

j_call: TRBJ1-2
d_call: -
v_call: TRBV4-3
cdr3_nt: TGCGCCAGCAGCCAAGATCGGAGTTTCCCCTATGGCTACACCTTC
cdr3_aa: CASSQDRSFPYGYTF

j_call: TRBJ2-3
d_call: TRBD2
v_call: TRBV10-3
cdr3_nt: TGTGCCATCAGTGAGTCGGGAGGGCCAGATACGCAGTATTTT
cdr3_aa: CAISESGGPDTQYF

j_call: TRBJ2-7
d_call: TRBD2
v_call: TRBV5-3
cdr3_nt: TGTGCCAGAAGCTTGGCTGAGGTCTTAAAGCGGGGGGCCTGCTCCTACGAGCAGTACTTC
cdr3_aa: CARSLAEVLKRGACSYEQYF

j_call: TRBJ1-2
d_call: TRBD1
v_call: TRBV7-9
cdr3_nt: TGTGCCAGCAGCTTCGCGACAGGGATCGGCTATGGCTACACCTTC
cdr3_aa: CASSFATGIGYGYTF

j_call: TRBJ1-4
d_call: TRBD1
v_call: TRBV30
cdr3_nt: TGTGCCTGGGGACAGGGGCGGGAAAAACTGTTTTTT
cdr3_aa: CAWGQGREKLFF

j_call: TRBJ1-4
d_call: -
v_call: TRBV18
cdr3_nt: TGTGCCAGCTCACCTAGAACAGGGAATGAAAAACTGTTTTTT
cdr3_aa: CASSPRTGNEKLFF

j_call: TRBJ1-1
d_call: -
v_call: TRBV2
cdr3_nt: TGTGCCAGCAGTGATGTGGCAGGATACACTGAAGCTTTCTTT
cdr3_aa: CASSDVAGYTEAFF